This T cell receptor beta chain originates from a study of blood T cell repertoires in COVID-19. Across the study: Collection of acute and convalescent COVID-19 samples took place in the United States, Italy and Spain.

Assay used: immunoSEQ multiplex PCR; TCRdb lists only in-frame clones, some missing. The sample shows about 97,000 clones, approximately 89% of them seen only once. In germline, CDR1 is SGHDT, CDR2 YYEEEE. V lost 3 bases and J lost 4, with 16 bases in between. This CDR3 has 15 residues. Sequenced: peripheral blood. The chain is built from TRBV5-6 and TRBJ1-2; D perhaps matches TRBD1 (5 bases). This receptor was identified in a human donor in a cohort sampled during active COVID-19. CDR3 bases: TGTGCCAGCAGCTCGTCCGGGGGGGTGGTCTATGGCTACACCTTC. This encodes CASSSSGGVVYGYTF.